A selection of T cell receptor beta chains follows, all from one sample in a study of T-cell reconstitution after alpha-beta-depleted transplantation in children. TCRdb called the PCR reads again in MiXCR, with one record for every CDR3 protein. The sample contains about 610,000 distinct CDR3 sequences, roughly a tenth of which appear only once. This material consisted of PBMCs from the stem cell graft donor, taken from the stem cell graft. These receptors all come from a human donor who donated a stem cell graft to a child with acute myeloid leukemia. The CDR3 runs from the conserved cysteine through the conserved F or W. Each record gives: V gene, CDR3 length, clone size, CDR3 protein. Size tells how often a clone was seen (once, few, many) or the class of an expanded clone, and some rows leave it out.

TRBV5-4 | 16 | many | CASSSSTGLGNSPLHF
TRBV19 | 16 | once | CASSTGQGISGNTIYF
TRBV13 | 15 | - | CASSRTGEEEETQYF
TRBV7-3 | 16 | few | CASSLIGGTSENEQFF
TRBV3-1 | 16 | many | CASSQRRLSSRNEQFF
TRBV29-1 | 13 | - | CSGVAGVGQTQYF
TRBV29-1 | 12 | many | CSVKPDPGAQYF
TRBV12-3/TRBV12-4 | 13 | many | CASSLAAGETQYF
TRBV27 | 14 | - | CASSFGTEQETQYF
TRBV20-1 | 16 | - | CSARSRSAGSTDTQYF
TRBV27 | 15 | - | CASSLILEGTGELFF
TRBV20-1 | 14 | many | CSAREGRREGEQYF
TRBV27 | 12 | - | CASRAPPGEQYF
TRBV7-2 | 16 | many | CASSLRRGLGHNEQFF
TRBV5-5 | 11 | - | CASTPGHEQYF
TRBV15 | 15 | - | CATSRAVDIQETQYF
TRBV10-3 | 16 | many | CAIQERAGDGTGELFF
TRBV20-1 | 12 | - | CSASDNPKTQYF
TRBV29-1 | 14 | many | CSVRRGGMNTEAFF
TRBV29-1 | 14 | few | CSVATRKSTDTQYF
TRBV12-3/TRBV12-4 | 15 | many | CASSFQDRRGNEQFF
TRBV7-9 | 14 | few | CASSLVRMFDEQFF
TRBV27 | 13 | many | CASSGSSADTQYF
TRBV27 | 16 | - | CASSPYRGLVYETQYF
TRBV20-1 | 17 | - | CSAEPTSGSGNQETQYF
TRBV12-3/TRBV12-4 | 17 | many | CASSLVLGNRGVDEQFF
TRBV27 | 13 | few | CASSFSRWETQYF
TRBV13 | 16 | few | CASSLAVQGVAGEQFF
TRBV2 | 13 | - | CASSDRALLEAFF
TRBV29-1 | 11 | - | CSVDHGLMQFF
TRBV7-9 | 14 | few | CASSLALGGRGYTF